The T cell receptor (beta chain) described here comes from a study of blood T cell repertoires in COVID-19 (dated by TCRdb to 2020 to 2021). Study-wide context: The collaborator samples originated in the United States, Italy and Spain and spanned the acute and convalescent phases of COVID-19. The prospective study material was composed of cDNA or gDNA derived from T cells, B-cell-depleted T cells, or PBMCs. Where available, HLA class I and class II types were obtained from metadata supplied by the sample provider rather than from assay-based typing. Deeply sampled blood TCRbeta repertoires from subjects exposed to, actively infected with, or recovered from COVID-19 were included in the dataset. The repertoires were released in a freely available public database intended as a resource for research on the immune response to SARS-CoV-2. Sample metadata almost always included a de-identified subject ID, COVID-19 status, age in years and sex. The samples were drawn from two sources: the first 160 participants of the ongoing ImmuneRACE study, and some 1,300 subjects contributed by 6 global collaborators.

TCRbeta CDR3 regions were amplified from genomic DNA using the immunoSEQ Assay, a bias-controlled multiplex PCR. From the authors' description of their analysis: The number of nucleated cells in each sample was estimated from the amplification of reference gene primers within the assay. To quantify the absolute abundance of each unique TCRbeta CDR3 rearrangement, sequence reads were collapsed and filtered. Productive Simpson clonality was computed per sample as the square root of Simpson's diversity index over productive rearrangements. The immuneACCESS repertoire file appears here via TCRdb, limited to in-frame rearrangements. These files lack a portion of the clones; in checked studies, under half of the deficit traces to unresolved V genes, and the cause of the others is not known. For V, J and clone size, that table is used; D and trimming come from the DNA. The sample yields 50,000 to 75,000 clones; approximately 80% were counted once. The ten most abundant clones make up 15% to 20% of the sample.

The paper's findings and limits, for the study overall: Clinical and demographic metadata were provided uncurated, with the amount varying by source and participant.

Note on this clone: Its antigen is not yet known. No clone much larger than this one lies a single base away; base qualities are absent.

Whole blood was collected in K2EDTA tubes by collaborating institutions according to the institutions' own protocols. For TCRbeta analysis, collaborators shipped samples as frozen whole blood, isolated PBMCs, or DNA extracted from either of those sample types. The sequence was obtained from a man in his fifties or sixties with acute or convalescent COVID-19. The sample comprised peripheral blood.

The base sequence is TGTGCCAGCGGACGGGATACCTACGATACGCAGTATTTT. The translation is CASGRDTYDTQYF. The chain is encoded by TRBV12-3 or TRBV12-4 joined to TRBJ2-3; a tentative D call is TRBD2 (5 bases match). From its cysteine to its phenylalanine, the CDR3 spans 13 amino acids. Just CDR3 DNA is preserved here, 39 bases in frame from base 1. V is cut by 8 bases and J by 6 bases, and the space between the germline ends is 15 bases.